Following are 2 T cell receptor beta chains from one sample sequenced in a study of CD8+ T cells in alopecia areata. Investigators isolated RNA and reverse transcribed it into cDNA to act as the sequencing template. TCRdb keeps only in-frame clones here, not all; method: immunoSEQ multiplex PCR. Of 150,000 to 200,000 clones in the sample, 60% are singletons; the top ten hold 0.95% to 1.1%. Regarding treatment: oral pan-JAK inhibitor, 5-10 mg twice daily. The input for sequencing was CD4+ T cells sorted from blood, taken at week 24, from a patient treated with tofacitinib. These receptor sequences come from a human donor with alopecia areata.

This clone has more than one count but fewer than ten. CDR3 protein: CAISGEPGRSLHF. CDR3 sequence (DNA): TGTGCCATCAGTGGAGAGCCCGGTCGGTCCCTCCACTTT. This sequence joins TRBV10-3 and TRBJ1-6; D uncertain. The V gene's germline CDR1 is ENHRY and CDR2 SYGVKD. The CDR3 runs 13 residues. V lost 4 bases and J 14 bases, leaving 15 bases between the germline ends.

The V and J genes are TRBV5-6 and TRBJ1-2; a possible D gene is TRBD1 (5 bases). Germline-derived CDR1 and CDR2 are SGHDT and YYEEEE. The V end lost 2 bases, the J end lost 4 bases, and 15 bases lay between the germline ends. This CDR3 has 15 amino acids. CDR3 nucleotide sequence: TGTGCCAGCAGCTTTAGTTCCGGGACTCCCTATGGCTACACCTTC. Protein sequence: CASSFSSGTPYGYTF.